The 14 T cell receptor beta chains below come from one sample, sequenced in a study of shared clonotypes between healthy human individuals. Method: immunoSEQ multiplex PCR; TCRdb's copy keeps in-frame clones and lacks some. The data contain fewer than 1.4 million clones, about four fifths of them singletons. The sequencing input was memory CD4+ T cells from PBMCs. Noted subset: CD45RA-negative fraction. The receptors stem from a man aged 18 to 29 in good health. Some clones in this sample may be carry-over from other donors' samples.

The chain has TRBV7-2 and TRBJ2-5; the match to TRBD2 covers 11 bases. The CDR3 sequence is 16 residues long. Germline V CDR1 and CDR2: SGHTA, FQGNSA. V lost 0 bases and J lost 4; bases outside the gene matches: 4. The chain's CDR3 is CASSLAGLAGGETQYF. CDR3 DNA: TGTGCCAGCAGCTTAGCTGGCCTAGCGGGAGGAGAGACCCAGTACTTC.

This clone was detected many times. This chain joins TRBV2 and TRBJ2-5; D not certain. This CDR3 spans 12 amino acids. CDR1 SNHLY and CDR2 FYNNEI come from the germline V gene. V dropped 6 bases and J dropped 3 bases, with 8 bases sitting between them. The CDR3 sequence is CASRGLKETQYF. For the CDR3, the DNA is TGTGCCAGCAGGGGCTTGAAAGAGACCCAGTACTTC. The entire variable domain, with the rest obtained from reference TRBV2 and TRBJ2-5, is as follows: EPEVTQTPSHQVTQMGQEVILRCVPISNHLYFYWYRQILGQKVEFLVSFYNNEISEKSEIFDDQFSVERPDGSNFTLKIRSTKLEDSAMYFCASRGLKETQYFGPGTRLLVL.

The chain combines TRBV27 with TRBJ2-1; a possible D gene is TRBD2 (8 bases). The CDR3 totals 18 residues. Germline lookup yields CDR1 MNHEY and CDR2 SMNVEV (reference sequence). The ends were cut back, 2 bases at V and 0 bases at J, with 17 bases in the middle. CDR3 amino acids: CASSLGTAGTSSYNEQFF. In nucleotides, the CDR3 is TGTGCCAGCAGTTTAGGGACAGCCGGGACTAGCTCCTACAATGAGCAGTTCTTC.

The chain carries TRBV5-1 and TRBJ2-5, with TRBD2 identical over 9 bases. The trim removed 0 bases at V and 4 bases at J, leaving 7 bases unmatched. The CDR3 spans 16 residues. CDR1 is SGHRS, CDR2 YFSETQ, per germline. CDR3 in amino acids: CASSLAPLAGRETQYF. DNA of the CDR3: TGCGCCAGCAGCTTGGCGCCTCTAGCGGGACGAGAGACCCAGTACTTC.

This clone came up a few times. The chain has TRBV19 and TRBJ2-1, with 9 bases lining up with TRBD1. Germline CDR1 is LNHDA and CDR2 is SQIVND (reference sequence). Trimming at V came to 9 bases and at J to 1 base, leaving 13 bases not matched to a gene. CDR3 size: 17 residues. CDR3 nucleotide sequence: TGTGCCAGCCCCGAGACCCCCGGGACAGGGTCCTACAATGAGCAGTTCTTC. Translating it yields CASPETPGTGSYNEQFF.

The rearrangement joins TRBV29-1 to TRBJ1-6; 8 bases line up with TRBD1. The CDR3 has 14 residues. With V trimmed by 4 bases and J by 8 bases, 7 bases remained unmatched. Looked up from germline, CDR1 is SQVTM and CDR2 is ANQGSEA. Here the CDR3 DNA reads TGCAGCGTTGGGGCAGGGGGCCCTGATTCACCCCTCCACTTT. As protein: CSVGAGGPDSPLHF.

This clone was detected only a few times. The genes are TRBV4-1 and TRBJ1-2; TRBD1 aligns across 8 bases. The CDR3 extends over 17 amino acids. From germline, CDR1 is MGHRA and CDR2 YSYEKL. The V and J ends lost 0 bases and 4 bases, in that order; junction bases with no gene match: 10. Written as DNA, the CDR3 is TGCGCCAGCAGCCAAGATCCGGTGACAGGGGTGATCTATGGCTACACCTTC. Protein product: CASSQDPVTGVIYGYTF.

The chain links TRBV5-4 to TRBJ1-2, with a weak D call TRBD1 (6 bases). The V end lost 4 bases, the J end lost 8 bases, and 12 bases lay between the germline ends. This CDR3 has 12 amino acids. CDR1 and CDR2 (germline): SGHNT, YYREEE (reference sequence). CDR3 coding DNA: TGTGCCAGCAGCCTAACAGGGTGGGGCTACACCTTC. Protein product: CASSLTGWGYTF.

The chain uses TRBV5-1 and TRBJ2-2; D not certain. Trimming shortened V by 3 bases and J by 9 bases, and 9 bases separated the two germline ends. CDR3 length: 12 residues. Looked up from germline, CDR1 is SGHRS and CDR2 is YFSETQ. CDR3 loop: CASSSRRWELFF. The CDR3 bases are TGCGCCAGCAGCTCCCGGCGTTGGGAGCTGTTTTTT.

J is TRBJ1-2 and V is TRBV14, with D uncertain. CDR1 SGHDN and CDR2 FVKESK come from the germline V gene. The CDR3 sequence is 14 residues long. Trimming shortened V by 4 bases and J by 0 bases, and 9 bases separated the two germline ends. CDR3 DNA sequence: TGTGCCAGCAGCCCCAGCGCCGCTAACTATGGCTACACCTTC. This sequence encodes CASSPSAANYGYTF.

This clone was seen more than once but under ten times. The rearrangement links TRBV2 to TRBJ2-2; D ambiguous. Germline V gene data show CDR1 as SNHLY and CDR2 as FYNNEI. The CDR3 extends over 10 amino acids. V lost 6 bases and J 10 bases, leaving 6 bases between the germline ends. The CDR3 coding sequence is TGTGCCAGCAGGACTGTGGAGCTGTTTTTT. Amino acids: CASRTVELFF.

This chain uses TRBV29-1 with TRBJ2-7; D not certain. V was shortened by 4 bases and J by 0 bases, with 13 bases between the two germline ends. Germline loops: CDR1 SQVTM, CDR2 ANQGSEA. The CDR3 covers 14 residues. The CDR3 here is CSVADAWSSYEQYF. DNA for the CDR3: TGCAGCGTTGCAGACGCGTGGAGCTCCTACGAGCAGTACTTC.

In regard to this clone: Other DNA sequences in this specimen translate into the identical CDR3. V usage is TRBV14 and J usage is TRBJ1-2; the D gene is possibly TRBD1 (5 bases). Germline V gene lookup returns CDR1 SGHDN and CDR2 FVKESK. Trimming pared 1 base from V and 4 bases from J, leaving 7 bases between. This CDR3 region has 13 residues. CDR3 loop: CASSQGQTYGYTF. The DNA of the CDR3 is TGTGCCAGCAGCCAAGGACAGACCTATGGCTACACCTTC.

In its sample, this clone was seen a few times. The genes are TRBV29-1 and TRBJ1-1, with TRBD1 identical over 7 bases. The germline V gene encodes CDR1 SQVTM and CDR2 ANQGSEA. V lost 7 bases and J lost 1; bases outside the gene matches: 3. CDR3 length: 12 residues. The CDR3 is CSANRGNTEAFF. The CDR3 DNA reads TGCAGCGCGAACAGGGGGAACACTGAAGCTTTCTTT.